This T cell receptor (beta chain) was obtained from a study of regulatory T cells in long-lasting Graves disease. The wider study: Those Graves' patients who were newly diagnosed had been on antithyroid drugs under 3 months.

The time point was: newly diagnosed GD, antithyroid drugs for less than 3 months. TCR sequences were obtained from RNA taken from PBMCs. On this clonotype itself: Antigen specificity is unknown.

Researchers made TCR beta libraries by using iRepertoire HTBI primers and running Arm-PCR on CDR3 regions. Authors' analysis steps: The samples yielded 62 TRBV and roughly 15 TRBJ segments. TCRdb ran MiXCR on the multiplex PCR reads and lists one entry per CDR3 protein. These V and J calls derive from TCRdb rather than the authors' analysis. The repertoire has approximately 460,000 distinct CDR3 sequences, about 17% of them found once; the top ten carry roughly 10%. Study-level findings and limits: The study found TRBV28, TRBJ1-2 and TRBJ2-5 favored in persistent disease.

The CDR3 covers 18 residues. CDR1 is SGHRS and CDR2 is YFSETQ in the germline V gene. V gave up 0 bases and J gave up 2 bases, with 15 bases separating them. This same sample was also taken into another study, of T cells in Graves' hyperthyroidism and ophthalmopathy. That paper notes: The majority of expanded thyroid clonotypes above 0.001 also appeared in blood.

The receptor was isolated from a woman aged 25 to 45 with Graves disease. V usage is TRBV5-1 and J usage is TRBJ2-6, with D possibly TRBD1 on 5 matching bases. The source material was peripheral blood mononuclear cells (PBMCs), sampled at new diagnosis, from a patient treated with antithyroid drugs. The CDR3, as DNA: TGCGCCAGCAGCTTGGCAGAGGTGACAGTCCCTGGGGCCAACGTCCTGACTTTC. Its translation is CASSLAEVTVPGANVLTF.